These 19 T cell receptor beta chains share one sample of origin, sequenced in a study of radiation and T cells in renal cell carcinoma. Sequenced by immunoSEQ multiplex PCR; TCRdb stores in-frame clones only, minus some. The sample contains some 14,000 clones, 50% to 60% of which appear only once. Treatment reported: treatment-naive control, cytoreductive nephrectomy. This sample comprised tumor tissue, obtained from a patient whose treatment was nephrectomy without radiotherapy. The receptors here all came from a middle-aged man with renal cell carcinoma.

This clone ranks as medium-sized. The genes are TRBV2 and TRBJ2-7; D gene uncertain. Germline V gene lookup returns CDR1 SNHLY and CDR2 FYNNEI. CDR3 length equals 11 residues. Trimming stripped 5 bases from V and 2 bases from J, with 4 bases between. CDR3 in amino acids: CASSQTYEQYF. The CDR3 bases are TGTGCCAGCAGTCAGACCTACGAGCAGTACTTC.

This sequence joins TRBV14 and TRBJ2-5; 8 bases are a match to TRBD1. Germline V gives CDR1 SGHDN, CDR2 FVKESK. J was trimmed by 0 bases and V by 5 bases; bases with no gene match: 17. The CDR3 runs 19 residues. CDR3 nucleotides: TGTGCCAGCAGCTCAATAACCCAGGGGGCAAGGCGGTACCAAGAGACCCAGTACTTC. Encoded protein: CASSSITQGARRYQETQYF.

The CDR3, as DNA: TGTGCCAGTAGTATTGATGAGGACAACAATCAGCCCCAGCATTTT. Its translation: CASSIDEDNNQPQHF. The V call is TRBV19, the J call TRBJ1-5; D possibly corresponds to TRBD1 (5 bases). The V gene lost 3 bases and the J gene lost 3 bases, with 12 bases spanning the gap. Germline CDR1 reads LNHDA; CDR2 reads SQIVND (reference sequence). The CDR3 runs 15 residues. The variable domain in full, with the rest retrieved from reference TRBV19 and TRBJ1-5, is DGGITQSPKYLFRKEGQNVTLSCEQNLNHDAMYWYRQDPGQGLRLIYYSQIVNDFQKGDIAEGYSVSREKKESFPLTVTSAQKNPTAFYLCASSIDEDNNQPQHFGDGTRLSIL.

The chain has TRBV4-2 and TRBJ1-2; D gene unclear. The CDR3 consists of 14 residues. Germline V gene lookup returns CDR1 LGHNA and CDR2 YNFKEQ. V was trimmed by 0 bases and J by 3 bases, leaving 8 bases between them. CDR3 sequence (DNA): TGTGCCAGCAGCCAAGAGGAGGGCGACTATGGCTACACCTTC. This sequence encodes CASSQEEGDYGYTF.

V usage is TRBV28 and J usage is TRBJ1-1; perhaps TRBD1 as D (6 bases). The CDR3 loop spans 16 amino acids. The germline gives CDR1 MDHEN, CDR2 SYDVKM. The ends were cut back, 1 base at V and 6 bases at J, with 18 bases in the middle. Here the CDR3 reads CASSLLGGAKNSEAFF. The CDR3 DNA reads TGTGCCAGCAGTTTATTAGGGGGGGCGAAGAATTCTGAAGCTTTCTTT.

This sequence joins TRBV7-8 and TRBJ2-2; 15 bases align to TRBD2. CDR3 length: 17 residues. Losses at the gene ends were 5 bases for V and 7 bases for J; bases not matched to a gene: 8. Per the germline V gene, CDR1 is SGHVS and CDR2 is FQNEAQ. The CDR3 here is CASSPGLAGGRGGELFF. In DNA form, the CDR3 reads TGTGCCAGCAGCCCAGGACTAGCGGGGGGGCGCGGCGGGGAGCTGTTTTTT.

The genes are TRBV4-3 and TRBJ1-6; 11 bases fit TRBD1. CDR1 and CDR2 from the germline V gene are LGHNA and YSLEER. After removal of 4 bases from V and 7 bases from J, the junction contained 3 bases not matched to a gene. The CDR3 is 15 amino acids. This CDR3 is CASSRDRGDNSPLHF. The CDR3 DNA reads TGCGCCAGCAGCCGGGACAGGGGGGACAATTCACCCCTCCACTTT.

CDR3 nucleotide sequence: TGCGCCGGCCGATTCCTCAGGTGGGGGACCCAGTACTTC. Protein product: CAGRFLRWGTQYF. The chain carries TRBV23-1 and TRBJ2-5; D is uncertain. TRBV23-1 has ORF status, its function being uncertain. V was cut by 11 bases and J by 7 bases, with 20 bases left in between. The CDR3 loop spans 13 amino acids.

CDR3 sequence reads: CASSFSLSTDTQYF. CDR3 nucleotides: TGTGCCAGCAGCTTTAGCCTTAGCACAGATACGCAGTATTTT. The chain combines TRBV5-6 with TRBJ2-3; D gene uncertain. From germline, CDR1 is SGHDT and CDR2 YYEEEE. Trimming stripped 2 bases from V and 0 bases from J, with 7 bases between. The CDR3 sequence is 14 residues long.

The chain uses TRBV4-1 and TRBJ1-1, with D possibly being TRBD1 (5 bases). The germline V gene encodes CDR1 MGHRA and CDR2 YSYEKL. Trimming cost V 0 bases and J 1 base, with 9 bases left between them. The CDR3 length is 15 residues. The chain's CDR3 is CASSQEAGQNTEAFF. The DNA of the CDR3 is TGCGCCAGCAGCCAAGAGGCAGGGCAGAACACTGAAGCTTTCTTT.

The V call is TRBV10-3, the J call TRBJ1-1; possibly TRBD1 for D (5 bases). Germline V gene data show CDR1 as ENHRY and CDR2 as SYGVKD. The V end was cut by 8 bases, the J end by 1 base, with 14 bases between. CDR3 length equals 14 residues. The CDR3 region has the DNA TGTGCCATCGCCAGGGAGGAACGGAACACTGAAGCTTTCTTT. Translating gives CAIAREERNTEAFF.

This clone came up a few times. This chain connects TRBV5-1 to TRBJ1-6; the D gene is possibly TRBD1 (6 bases). The CDR3 spans 16 residues. Germline loops: CDR1 SGHRS, CDR2 YFSETQ. Trimming removed 1 base at V and 0 bases at J, with 8 bases between. The CDR3 DNA reads TGCGCCAGCAGCTTGACAGGGAGCTCCTATAATTCACCCCTCCACTTT. As protein: CASSLTGSSYNSPLHF.

The rearrangement joins TRBV4-3 to TRBJ2-3; no definite D call. The CDR3 contains 15 residues. V lost 2 bases, J lost 1 base, and 10 bases lay in between. Germline CDR1 LGHNA, CDR2 YSLEER. The DNA for the CDR3 is TGCGCCAGCAGCCAACTACCCGGCCGCACAGATACGCAGTATTTT. Protein sequence: CASSQLPGRTDTQYF.

The chain carries TRBV7-3 and TRBJ2-7; D is possibly TRBD1 (5 bases). Looked up from germline, CDR1 is SGHTA and CDR2 is FQGTGA. V lost 6 bases to trimming and J lost 3 bases, with 12 bases between them. There are 13 residues in the CDR3. The chain's CDR3 is CASSVAGFYEQYF. In nucleotides, the CDR3 is TGTGCCAGCAGTGTAGCAGGGTTCTACGAGCAGTACTTC.

The rearrangement links TRBV30 to TRBJ2-1; TRBD1 agrees at 7 bases. The CDR3 has 12 residues. Germline values: CDR1 GTSNPN, CDR2 SVGIG (reference sequence). V was pared by 2 bases and J by 9 bases, with 4 bases of the junction left unmatched. CDR3 protein: CAWSREGAEQFF. Here the CDR3 DNA reads TGTGCCTGGAGTAGAGAGGGGGCTGAGCAGTTCTTC.

The V and J genes are TRBV5-1 and TRBJ2-2; TRBD1 matches 9 bases. V lost 7 bases, J lost 4 bases, and 8 bases stayed unmatched. Germline V gene lookup returns CDR1 SGHRS and CDR2 YFSETQ. The CDR3 is 15 amino acids. CDR3 loop: CASRTGTGFTGELFF. The CDR3 DNA reads as TGCGCCAGCCGGACCGGGACAGGGTTCACCGGGGAGCTGTTTTTT.

This chain connects TRBV29-1 to TRBJ1-2; D is unresolved. V was clipped by 4 bases and J by 3 bases, with 9 bases between them. Germline values: CDR1 SQVTM, CDR2 ANQGSEA. This CDR3 region has 12 residues. CDR3 coding DNA: TGCAGCGTTGTACGTCATGACTATGGCTACACCTTC. Translating gives CSVVRHDYGYTF.

This clone appeared once. The chain has TRBV19 and TRBJ2-3; 8 nucleotides match TRBD1. The CDR3 totals 14 residues. The V gene's germline CDR1 is LNHDA and CDR2 SQIVND (reference sequence). V was pared by 3 bases and J by 3 bases, with 2 bases of the junction left unmatched. The CDR3 DNA follows: TGTGCCAGTAGTATCAGGGGGCAGACAGATACGCAGTATTTT. This sequence encodes CASSIRGQTDTQYF.

The chain combines TRBV12-5 with TRBJ2-7; possible D gene TRBD1, 6 bases. The V end was cut by 1 base, the J end by 2 bases, with 6 bases between. Germline assignment: CDR1 LGHNT and CDR2 FRNRAP. The CDR3 spans 13 residues. The CDR3 DNA reads as TGTGCTAGTGGTTTGGACAGGGCCTACGAGCAGTACTTC. This codes for CASGLDRAYEQYF. Complete variable domain (other parts from reference TRBV12-5 and TRBJ2-7): DARVTQTPRHKVTEMGQEVTMRCQPILGHNTVFWYRQTMMQGLELLAYFRNRAPLDDSGMPKDRFSAEMPDATLATLKIQPSEPRDSAVYFCASGLDRAYEQYFGPGTRLTVT.